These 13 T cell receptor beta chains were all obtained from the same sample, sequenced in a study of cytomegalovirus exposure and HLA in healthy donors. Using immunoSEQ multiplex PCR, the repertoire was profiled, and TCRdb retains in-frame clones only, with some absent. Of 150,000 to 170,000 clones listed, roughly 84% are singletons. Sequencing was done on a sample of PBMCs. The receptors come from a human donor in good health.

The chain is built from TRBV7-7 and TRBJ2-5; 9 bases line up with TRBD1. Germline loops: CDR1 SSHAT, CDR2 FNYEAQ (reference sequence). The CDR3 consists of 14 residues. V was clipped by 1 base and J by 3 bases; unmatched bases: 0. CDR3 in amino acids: CASSLGTGEETQYF. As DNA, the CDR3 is TGTGCCAGCAGCTTAGGGACAGGGGAAGAGACCCAGTACTTC.

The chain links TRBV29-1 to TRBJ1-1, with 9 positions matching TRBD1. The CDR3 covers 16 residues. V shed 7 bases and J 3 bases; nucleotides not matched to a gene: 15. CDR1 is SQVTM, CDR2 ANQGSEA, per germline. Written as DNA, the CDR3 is TGCAGCGCCGTGGACAGGGGCGCGAGTCGGTACACTGAAGCTTTCTTT. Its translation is CSAVDRGASRYTEAFF. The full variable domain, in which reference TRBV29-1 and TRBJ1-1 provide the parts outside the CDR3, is SAVISQKPSRDICQRGTSLTIQCQVDSQVTMMFWYRQQPGQSLTLIATANQGSEATYESGFVIDKFPISRPNLTFSTLTVSNMSPEDSSIYLCSAVDRGASRYTEAFFGQGTRLTVV.

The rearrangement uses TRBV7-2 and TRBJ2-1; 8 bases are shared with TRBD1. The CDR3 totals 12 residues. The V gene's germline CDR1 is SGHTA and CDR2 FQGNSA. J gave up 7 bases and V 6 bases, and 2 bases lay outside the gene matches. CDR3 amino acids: CASSWDRNEQFF. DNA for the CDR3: TGTGCCAGCAGTTGGGACAGGAATGAGCAGTTCTTC.

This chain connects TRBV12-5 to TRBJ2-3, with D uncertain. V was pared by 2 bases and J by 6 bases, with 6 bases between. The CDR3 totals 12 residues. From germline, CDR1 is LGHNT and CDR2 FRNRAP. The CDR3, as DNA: TGTGCTAGTGGTTTGTCTGTGGATACGCAGTATTTT. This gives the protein CASGLSVDTQYF.

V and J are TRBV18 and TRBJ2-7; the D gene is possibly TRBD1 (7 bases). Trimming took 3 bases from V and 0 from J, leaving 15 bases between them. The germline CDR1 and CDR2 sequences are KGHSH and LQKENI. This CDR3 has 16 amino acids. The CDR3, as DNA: TGTGCCAGCTCACCCCTCGCCCAGGGGGGCTCCTACGAGCAGTACTTC. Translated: CASSPLAQGGSYEQYF.

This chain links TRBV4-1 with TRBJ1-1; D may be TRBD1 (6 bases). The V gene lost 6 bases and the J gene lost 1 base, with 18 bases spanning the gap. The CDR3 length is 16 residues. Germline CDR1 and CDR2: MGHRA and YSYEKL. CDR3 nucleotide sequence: TGCGCCAGCAGACCCGGGGTGGGACAATCGAACACTGAAGCTTTCTTT. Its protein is CASRPGVGQSNTEAFF.

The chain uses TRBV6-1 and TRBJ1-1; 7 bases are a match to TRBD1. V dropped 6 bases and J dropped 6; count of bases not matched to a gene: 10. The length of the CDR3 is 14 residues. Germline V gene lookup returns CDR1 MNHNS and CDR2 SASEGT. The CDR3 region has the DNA TGTGCCAGCAGGCCGACAGGGAGTCCTTCTGAAGCTTTCTTT. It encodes CASRPTGSPSEAFF.

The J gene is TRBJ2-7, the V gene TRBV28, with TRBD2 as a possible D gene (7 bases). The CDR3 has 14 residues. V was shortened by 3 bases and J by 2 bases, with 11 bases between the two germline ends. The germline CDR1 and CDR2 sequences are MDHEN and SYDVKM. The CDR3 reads CASSFAGAPYEQYF. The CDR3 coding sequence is TGTGCCAGCAGTTTCGCGGGGGCCCCCTACGAGCAGTACTTC.

This CDR3 reads CASSQGTGTEAFF. The CDR3 DNA reads as TGCGCCAGCAGCCAAGGAACAGGGACTGAAGCTTTCTTT. The rearrangement joins TRBV4-3 to TRBJ1-1, with D possibly TRBD1 on 6 matching bases. Trimming cost V 1 base and J 5 bases, with 8 bases left between them. The CDR3 has 13 residues. Germline assignment: CDR1 LGHNA and CDR2 YSLEER.

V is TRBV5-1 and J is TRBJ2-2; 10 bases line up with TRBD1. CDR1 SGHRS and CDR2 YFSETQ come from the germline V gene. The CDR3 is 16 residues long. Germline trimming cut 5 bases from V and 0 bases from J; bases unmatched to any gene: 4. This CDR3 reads CASRAGTGANTGELFF. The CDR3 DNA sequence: TGCGCCAGCAGAGCCGGGACAGGGGCGAACACCGGGGAGCTGTTTTTT.

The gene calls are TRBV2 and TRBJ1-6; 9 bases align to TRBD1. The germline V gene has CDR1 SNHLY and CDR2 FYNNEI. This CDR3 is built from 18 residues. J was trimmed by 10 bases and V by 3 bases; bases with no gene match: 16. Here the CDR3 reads CASSDRGQGEGLGSPLHF. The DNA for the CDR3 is TGTGCCAGCAGTGATCGGGGACAGGGAGAGGGCTTAGGGTCACCCCTCCACTTT.

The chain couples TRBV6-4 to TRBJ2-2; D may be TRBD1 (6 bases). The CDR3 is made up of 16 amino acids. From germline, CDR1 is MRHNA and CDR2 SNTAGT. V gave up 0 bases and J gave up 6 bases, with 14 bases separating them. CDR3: CASSDSIGGEAGELFF. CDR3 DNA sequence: TGTGCCAGCAGTGACTCAATAGGGGGAGAGGCCGGGGAGCTGTTTTTT.

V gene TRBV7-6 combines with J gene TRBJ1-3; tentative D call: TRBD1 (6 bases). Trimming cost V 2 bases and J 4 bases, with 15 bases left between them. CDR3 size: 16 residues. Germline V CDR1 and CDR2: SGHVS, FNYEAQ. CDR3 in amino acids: CASSLTTGSIGNTIYF. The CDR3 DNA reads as TGTGCCAGCAGCTTAACTACAGGGTCCATCGGAAACACCATATATTTT.